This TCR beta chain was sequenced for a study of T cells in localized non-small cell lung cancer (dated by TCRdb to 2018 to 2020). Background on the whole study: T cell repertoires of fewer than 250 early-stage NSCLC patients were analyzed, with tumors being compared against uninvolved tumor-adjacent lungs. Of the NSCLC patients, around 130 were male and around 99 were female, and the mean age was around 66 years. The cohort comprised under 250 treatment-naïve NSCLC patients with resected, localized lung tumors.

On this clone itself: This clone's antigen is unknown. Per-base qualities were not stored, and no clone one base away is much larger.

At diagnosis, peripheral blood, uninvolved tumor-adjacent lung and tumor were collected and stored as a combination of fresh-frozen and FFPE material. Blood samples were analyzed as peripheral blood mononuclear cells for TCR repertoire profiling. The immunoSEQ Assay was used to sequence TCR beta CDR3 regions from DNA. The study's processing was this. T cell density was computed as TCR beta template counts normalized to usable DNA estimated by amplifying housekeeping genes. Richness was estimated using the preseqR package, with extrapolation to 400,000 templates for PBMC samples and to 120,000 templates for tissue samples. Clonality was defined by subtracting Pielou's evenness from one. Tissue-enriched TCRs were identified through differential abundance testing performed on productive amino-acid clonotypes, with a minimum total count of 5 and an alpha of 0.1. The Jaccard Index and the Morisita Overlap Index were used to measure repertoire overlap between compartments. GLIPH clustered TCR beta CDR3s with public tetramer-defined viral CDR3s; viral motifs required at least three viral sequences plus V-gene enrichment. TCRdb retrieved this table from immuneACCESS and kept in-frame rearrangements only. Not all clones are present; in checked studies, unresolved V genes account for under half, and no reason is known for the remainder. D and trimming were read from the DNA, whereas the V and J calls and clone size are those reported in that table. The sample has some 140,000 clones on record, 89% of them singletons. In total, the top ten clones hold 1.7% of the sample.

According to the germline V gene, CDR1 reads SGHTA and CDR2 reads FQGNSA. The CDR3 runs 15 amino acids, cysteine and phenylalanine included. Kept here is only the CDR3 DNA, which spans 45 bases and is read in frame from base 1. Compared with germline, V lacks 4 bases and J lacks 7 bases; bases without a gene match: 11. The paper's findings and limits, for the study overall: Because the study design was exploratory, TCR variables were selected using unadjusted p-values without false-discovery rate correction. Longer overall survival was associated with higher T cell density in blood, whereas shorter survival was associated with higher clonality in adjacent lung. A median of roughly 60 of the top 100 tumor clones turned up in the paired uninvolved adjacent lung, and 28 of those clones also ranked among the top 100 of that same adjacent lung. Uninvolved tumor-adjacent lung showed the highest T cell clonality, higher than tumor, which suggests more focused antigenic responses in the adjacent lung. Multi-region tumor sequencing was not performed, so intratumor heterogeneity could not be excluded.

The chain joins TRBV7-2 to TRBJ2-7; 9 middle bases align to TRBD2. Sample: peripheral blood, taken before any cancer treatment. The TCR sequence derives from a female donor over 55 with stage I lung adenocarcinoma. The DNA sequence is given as TGTGCCAGCAGCTCCCTAGCGGGAAGGGTAGAAGAGCAGTACTTC. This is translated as CASSSLAGRVEEQYF.